A selection of T cell receptor beta chains follows, all from one sample in a study of blood T cell repertoires in COVID-19. Assay used: immunoSEQ multiplex PCR; TCRdb lists only in-frame clones, some missing. The sample carries around 360,000 clones, roughly 90% recorded once. Input material: PBMCs or T cells enriched from blood (not recorded which). The receptors stem from a woman aged 25 to 39 who had recovered from COVID-19. Both conserved end residues are part of each CDR3. A D gene is named only where the DNA matches it firmly. Clone size is shown for a subset of rows, as once, few, many or a class of expanded clone.

J | D | V | size | CDR3 | DNA
TRBJ2-2 | NA | TRBV9 | NA | CASSVVQAPTNTGELFF | TGTGCCAGCAGCGTAGTGCAGGCCCCTACGAACACCGGGGAGCTGTTTTTT
TRBJ2-7 | TRBD1 | TRBV29-1 | NA | CSVEGGTGQYF | TGCAGCGTTGAAGGTGGGACAGGGCAGTACTTC
TRBJ2-1 | TRBD2 | TRBV9 | once | CASSVGTTDEQFF | TGTGCCAGCAGCGTCGGGACTACCGATGAGCAGTTCTTC
TRBJ2-2 | NA | TRBV19 | NA | CASNNRVNTGELFF | TGTGCCAGTAACAACAGGGTTAACACCGGGGAGCTGTTTTTT
TRBJ2-5 | TRBD2 | TRBV14 | NA | CASSLPGGEETQYF | TGTGCCAGCAGCCTTCCGGGGGGGGAGGAGACCCAGTACTTC
TRBJ2-1 | NA | TRBV27 | NA | CASSFSGLGGQFF | TGTGCCAGCAGTTTCTCGGGACTGGGGGGGCAGTTCTTC
TRBJ2-7 | TRBD1 | TRBV18 | once | CASSPGQGYYEQYF | TGTGCCAGCTCACCGGGACAGGGATACTACGAGCAGTACTTC
TRBJ2-7 | TRBD2 | TRBV28 | NA | CAVRLAGDEQYF | TGTGCTGTAAGACTAGCGGGAGACGAGCAGTACTTC
TRBJ2-1 | NA | TRBV11-3 | NA | CASSFRAGGSYNEQFF | TGTGCCAGCAGCTTCCGGGCGGGCGGCTCCTACAATGAGCAGTTCTTC
TRBJ2-5 | NA | TRBV7-9 | NA | CASSHGSPETQYF | TGTGCCAGCAGCCACGGGTCCCCAGAGACCCAGTACTTC
TRBJ2-2 | NA | TRBV4-2 | NA | CASSQNLPTTGELFF | TGTGCCAGCAGCCAGAACCTCCCTACCACCGGGGAGCTGTTTTTT
TRBJ1-2 | NA | TRBV3-1/TRBV3-2 | NA | CASSYDSPYGYTF | TGTGCCAGCAGCTACGACAGCCCCTATGGCTACACCTTC
TRBJ1-2 | NA | TRBV5-1 | NA | CASSLGGTSYGYTF | TGCGCCAGCAGCTTGGGAGGAACCTCCTATGGCTACACCTTC
TRBJ2-5 | NA | TRBV21-1 | NA | CASSRGQGEEETQYF | TGTGCCAGCAGCAGGGGACAGGGTGAGGAGGAGACCCAGTACTTC
TRBJ2-1 | TRBD2 | TRBV27 | NA | CASSSLAGGRRSEQFF | TGTGCCAGCAGTTCACTAGCGGGAGGCCGGCGTAGTGAGCAGTTCTTC
TRBJ1-4 | NA | TRBV6-4 | few | CASSGGGGKNEKLFF | TGTGCCAGCAGTGGGGGAGGGGGTAAGAATGAAAAACTGTTTTTT
TRBJ2-5 | NA | TRBV5-1 | NA | CASSSGTKETQYF | TGCGCCAGCAGCTCGGGGACAAAAGAGACCCAGTACTTC